Given below is one T cell receptor (beta chain) in context. This CDR3 is 16 amino acids long. Germline CDR1 reads MGHRA; CDR2 reads YSYEKL. Between the trimmed V and J ends, which lost 2 bases and 0 bases, there was a span of 12 bases. This entry comes from a study of Ad26.COV2.S vaccination and SARS-CoV-2 variants. For the study at large: Into the muscle, Ad26.COV2.S was dosed once or twice, 56 days apart.

Only in-frame clones appear in the TCRdb table, and some are missing; sequencing was by immunoSEQ multiplex PCR. There are 250,000 or so clones in the sample; 70% to 90% occur only once, and 2.9% lies in the top ten. Treatment meaning: around 19 received Ad26.COV2.S at low or high dose, single or two shots; several received placebo; per-sample allocation not given. The investigators took samples on day 63 after the first vaccine or placebo injection. This TCR came from a person between 18 and 60 years old who received the Ad26.COV2.S COVID-19 vaccine or a placebo. The chain is built from TRBV4-1 and TRBJ2-3; D not certain. The starting material was peripheral blood, obtained in a trial of Ad26.COV2.S vaccine versus placebo. This CDR3 is CASSQPGRQSTDTQYF. CDR3 DNA sequence: TGCGCCAGCAGCCAACCCGGACGCCAGAGCACAGATACGCAGTATTTT.